This T cell receptor beta chain emerged from a study of OX40 agonist ivuxolimab in advanced cancers. Study in general: The study reported partial responses in three patients: one hepatocellular carcinoma, two cutaneous melanoma.

Systemic immunosuppression or a history of autoimmune disease excluded patients. Using immunoSEQ multiplex PCR, the repertoire was profiled, and TCRdb retains in-frame clones only, with some absent. The table has about 47,000 clones, about 81% seen once. There are 14 residues in the CDR3. CDR1 and CDR2 from the germline V gene are SGHVS and FQNEAQ. V was cut by 5 bases and J by 5 bases, with 13 bases left in between. The chain is built from TRBV7-8 and TRBJ2-1, with TRBD2 as a possible D gene (6 bases). Source: CD4+ or CD8+ T cells sorted from blood, taken in a trial of the OX40 agonist ivuxolimab. The TCR comes from an adult with an advanced solid tumor such as melanoma, head and neck, liver or kidney cancer. The CDR3 is CASSGGGMDNEQFF. The CDR3 DNA reads TGTGCCAGCAGCGGTGGGGGGATGGACAATGAGCAGTTCTTC.